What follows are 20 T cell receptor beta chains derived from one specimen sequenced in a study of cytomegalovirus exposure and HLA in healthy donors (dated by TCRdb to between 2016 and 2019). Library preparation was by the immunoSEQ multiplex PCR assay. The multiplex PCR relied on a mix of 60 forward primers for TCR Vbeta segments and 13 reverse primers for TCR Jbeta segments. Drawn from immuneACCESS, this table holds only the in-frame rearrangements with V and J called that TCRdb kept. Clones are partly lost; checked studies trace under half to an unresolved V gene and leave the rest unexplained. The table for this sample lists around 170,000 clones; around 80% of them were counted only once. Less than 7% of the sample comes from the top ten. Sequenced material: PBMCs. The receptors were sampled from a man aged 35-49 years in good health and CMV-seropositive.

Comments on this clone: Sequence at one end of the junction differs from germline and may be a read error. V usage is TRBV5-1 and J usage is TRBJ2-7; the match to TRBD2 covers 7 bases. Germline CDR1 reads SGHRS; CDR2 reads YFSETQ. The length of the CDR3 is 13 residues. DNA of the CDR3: TGCGTCAGCAGCGAGGGGACTACCTACGAGCAGTACTTC. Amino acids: CVSSEGTTYEQYF.

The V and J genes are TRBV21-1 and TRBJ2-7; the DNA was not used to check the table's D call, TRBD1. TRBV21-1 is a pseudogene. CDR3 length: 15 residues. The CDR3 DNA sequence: TGTGCCAGCAGCAAATCACCCAGGGTTTTTAACGAGCAGTACTTC. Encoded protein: CASSKSPRVFNEQYF.

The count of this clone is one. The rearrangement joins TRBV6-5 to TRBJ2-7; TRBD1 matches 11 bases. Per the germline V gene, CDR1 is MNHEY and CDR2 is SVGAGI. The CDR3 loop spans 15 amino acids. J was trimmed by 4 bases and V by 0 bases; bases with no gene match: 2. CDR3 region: CASSYSGQGGYEQYF. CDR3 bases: TGTGCCAGCAGTTACTCGGGACAGGGGGGGTACGAGCAGTACTTC.

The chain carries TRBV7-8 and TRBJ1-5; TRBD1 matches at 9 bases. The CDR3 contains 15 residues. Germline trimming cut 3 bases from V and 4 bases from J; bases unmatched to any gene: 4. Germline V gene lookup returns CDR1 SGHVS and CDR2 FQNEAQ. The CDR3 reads CASSFTGGENQPQHF. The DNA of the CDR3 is TGTGCCAGCAGCTTCACAGGGGGCGAAAATCAGCCCCAGCATTTT. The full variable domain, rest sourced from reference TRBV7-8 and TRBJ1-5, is GAGVSQSPRYKVAKRGQDVALRCDPISGHVSLFWYQQALGQGPEFLTYFQNEAQLDKSGLPSDRFFAERPEGSVSTLKIQRTQQEDSAVYLCASSFTGGENQPQHFGDGTRLSIL.

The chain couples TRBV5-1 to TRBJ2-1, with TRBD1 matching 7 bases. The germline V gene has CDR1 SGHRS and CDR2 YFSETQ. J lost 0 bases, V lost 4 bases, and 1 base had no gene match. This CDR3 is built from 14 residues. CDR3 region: CASSPGGSYNEQFF. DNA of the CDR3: TGCGCCAGCAGCCCAGGGGGCTCCTACAATGAGCAGTTCTTC.

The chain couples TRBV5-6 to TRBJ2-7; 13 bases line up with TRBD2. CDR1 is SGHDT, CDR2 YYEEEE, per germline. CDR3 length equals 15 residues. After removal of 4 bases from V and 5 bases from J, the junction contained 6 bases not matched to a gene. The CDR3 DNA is TGTGCCAGCAGCCCGAGGACTAGCGGGGGCCACGAGCAGTACTTC. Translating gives CASSPRTSGGHEQYF.

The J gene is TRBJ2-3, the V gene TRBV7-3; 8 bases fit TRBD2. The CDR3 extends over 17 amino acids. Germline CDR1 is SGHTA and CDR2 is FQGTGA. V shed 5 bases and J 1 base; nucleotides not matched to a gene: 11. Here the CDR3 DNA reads TGTGCCAGCAGCCCCTCGGGGCGGGGGGCAGGCACAGATACGCAGTATTTT. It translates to CASSPSGRGAGTDTQYF. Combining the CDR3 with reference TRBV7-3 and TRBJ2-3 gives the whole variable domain GAGVSQTPSNKVTEKGKYVELRCDPISGHTALYWYRQSLGQGPEFLIYFQGTGAADDSGLPNDRFFAVRPEGSVSTLKIQRTERGDSAVYLCASSPSGRGAGTDTQYFGPGTRLTVL.

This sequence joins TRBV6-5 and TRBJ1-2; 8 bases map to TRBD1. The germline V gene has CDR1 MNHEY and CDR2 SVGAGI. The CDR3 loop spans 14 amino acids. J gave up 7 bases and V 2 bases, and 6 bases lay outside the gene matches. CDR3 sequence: CASSYVDRGSGYTF. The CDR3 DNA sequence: TGTGCCAGCAGTTACGTCGACAGGGGTTCTGGCTACACCTTC.

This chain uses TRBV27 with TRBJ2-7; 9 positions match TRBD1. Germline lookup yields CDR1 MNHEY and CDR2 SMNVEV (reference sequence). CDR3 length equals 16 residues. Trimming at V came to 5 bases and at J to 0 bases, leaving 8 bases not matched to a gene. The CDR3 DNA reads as TGTGCCAGCAGTCCTCGACAGGGGGGGTCCTCCTACGAGCAGTACTTC. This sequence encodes CASSPRQGGSSYEQYF.

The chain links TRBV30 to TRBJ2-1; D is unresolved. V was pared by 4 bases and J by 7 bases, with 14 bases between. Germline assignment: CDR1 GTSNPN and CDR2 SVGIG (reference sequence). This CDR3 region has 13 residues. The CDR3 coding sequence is TGTGCCTGGACCCGGGTGATAAGGAATGAGCAGTTCTTC. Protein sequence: CAWTRVIRNEQFF.

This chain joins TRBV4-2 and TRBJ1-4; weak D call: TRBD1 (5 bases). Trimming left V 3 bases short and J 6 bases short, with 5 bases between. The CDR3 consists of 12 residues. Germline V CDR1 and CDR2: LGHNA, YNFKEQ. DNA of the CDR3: TGTGCCAGCAGCCACAGGGATGAAAAACTGTTTTTT. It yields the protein CASSHRDEKLFF.

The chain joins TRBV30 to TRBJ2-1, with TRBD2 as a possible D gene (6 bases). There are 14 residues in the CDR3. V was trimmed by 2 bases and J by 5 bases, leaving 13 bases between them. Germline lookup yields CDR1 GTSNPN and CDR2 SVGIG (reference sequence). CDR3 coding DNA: TGTGCCTGGAGTCCCACGGACTATGACAATGAGCAGTTCTTC. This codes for CAWSPTDYDNEQFF.

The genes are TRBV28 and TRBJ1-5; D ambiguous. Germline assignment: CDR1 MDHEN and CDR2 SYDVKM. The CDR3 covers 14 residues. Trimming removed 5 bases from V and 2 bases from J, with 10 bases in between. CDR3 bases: TGTGCCAGCAGTCCCACGGTGGGCAATCAGCCCCAGCATTTT. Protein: CASSPTVGNQPQHF.

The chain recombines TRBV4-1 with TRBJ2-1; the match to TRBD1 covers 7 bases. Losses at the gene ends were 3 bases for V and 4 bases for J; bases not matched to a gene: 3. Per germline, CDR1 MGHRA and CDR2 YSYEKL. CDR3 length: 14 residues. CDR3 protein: CASSHGQAYNEQFF. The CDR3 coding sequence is TGCGCCAGCAGCCACGGACAGGCATACAATGAGCAGTTCTTC.

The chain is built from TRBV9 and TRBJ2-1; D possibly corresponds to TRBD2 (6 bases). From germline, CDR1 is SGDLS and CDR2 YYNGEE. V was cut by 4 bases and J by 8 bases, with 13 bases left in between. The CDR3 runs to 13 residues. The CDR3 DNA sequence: TGTGCCAGCAGCTTGAATAGCGGTTATGAGCAGTTCTTC. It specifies CASSLNSGYEQFF.

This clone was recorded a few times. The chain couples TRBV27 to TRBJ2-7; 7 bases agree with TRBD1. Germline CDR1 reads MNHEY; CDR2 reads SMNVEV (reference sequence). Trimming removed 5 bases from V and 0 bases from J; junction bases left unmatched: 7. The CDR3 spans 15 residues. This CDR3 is CASSNPGTASYEQYF. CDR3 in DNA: TGTGCCAGCAGTAATCCCGGGACAGCCTCCTACGAGCAGTACTTC.

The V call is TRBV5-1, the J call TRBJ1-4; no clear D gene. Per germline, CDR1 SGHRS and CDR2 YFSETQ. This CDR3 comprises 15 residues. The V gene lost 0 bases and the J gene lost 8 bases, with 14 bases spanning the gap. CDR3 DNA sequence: TGCGCCAGCAGCTTGGAGGGAGGGATTGGAGAAAAACTGTTTTTT. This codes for CASSLEGGIGEKLFF.

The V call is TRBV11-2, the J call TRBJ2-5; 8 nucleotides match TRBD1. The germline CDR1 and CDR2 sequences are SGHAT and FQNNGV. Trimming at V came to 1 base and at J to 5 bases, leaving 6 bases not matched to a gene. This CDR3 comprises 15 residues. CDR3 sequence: CASSLGAGGRETQYF. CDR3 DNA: TGTGCCAGCAGCTTAGGGGCAGGGGGCAGGGAGACCCAGTACTTC.

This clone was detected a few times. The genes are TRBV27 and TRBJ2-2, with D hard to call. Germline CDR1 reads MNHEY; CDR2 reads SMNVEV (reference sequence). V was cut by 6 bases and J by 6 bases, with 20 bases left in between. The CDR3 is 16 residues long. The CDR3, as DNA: TGTGCCAGCAGGAGGAACGACCTCCTAAGGCCCGGGGAGCTGTTTTTT. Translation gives CASRRNDLLRPGELFF.

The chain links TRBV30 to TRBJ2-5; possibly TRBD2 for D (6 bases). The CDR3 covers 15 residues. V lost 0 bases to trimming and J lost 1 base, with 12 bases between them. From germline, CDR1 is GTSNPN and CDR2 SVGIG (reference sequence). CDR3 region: CAWSVGGTPQETQYF. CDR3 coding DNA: TGTGCCTGGAGTGTTGGGGGGACCCCCCAAGAGACCCAGTACTTC.